These 25 T cell receptor beta chains were sequenced from one sample in a study of blood T cell repertoires in COVID-19. Repertoires were generated with immunoSEQ multiplex PCR, while TCRdb's copy carries only in-frame clones and drops some. The sample has around 420,000 clones; roughly 88% are singletons. What was sequenced was PBMCs or T cells enriched from blood (not recorded which). These TCRs come from a woman in her forties with acute COVID-19.

The chain joins TRBV4-1 to TRBJ2-1; 9 bases are a match to TRBD2. The V gene end was trimmed by 0 bases and the J gene end by 4 bases; junction bases not matched to a gene: 7. Germline CDR1 is MGHRA and CDR2 is YSYEKL. This CDR3 has 17 amino acids. The CDR3 coding sequence is TGCGCCAGCAGCCAAGAAGCCGGGACTAGCTCATACAATGAGCAGTTCTTC. It specifies CASSQEAGTSSYNEQFF.

This clone showed up just once. This rearrangement joins TRBV19 to TRBJ1-2; D not resolved. Germline V CDR1 and CDR2: LNHDA, SQIVND (reference sequence). The CDR3 totals 13 residues. Trimming stripped 6 bases from V and 4 bases from J, with 12 bases between. The CDR3 DNA is TGTGCCAGTAGCCGCGGGCAGGCCTATGGCTACACCTTC. Protein: CASSRGQAYGYTF.

The CDR3 loop reads CASSLARGRTEAFF. The CDR3 DNA follows: TGTGCCAGCAGCTTAGCCAGGGGGCGCACTGAAGCTTTCTTT. The rearrangement joins TRBV7-9 to TRBJ1-1; 8 bases align to TRBD1. The CDR3 has 14 amino acids. V shed 0 bases, J shed 4 bases, and the junction held 1 base outside the gene matches. Germline assignment: CDR1 SEHNR and CDR2 FQNEAQ (reference sequence).

This chain uses TRBV7-9 with TRBJ1-1, with a tentative D call TRBD1 (5 bases). The V end lost 6 bases, the J end lost 6 bases, and 20 bases lay between the germline ends. Germline CDR1 is SEHNR and CDR2 is FQNEAQ (reference sequence). CDR3 length equals 15 residues. The CDR3 coding sequence is TGTGCCAGCAGACCGGGATGGAGGGGCGCCTCTGAAGCTTTCTTT. Translation: CASRPGWRGASEAFF.

The chain joins TRBV5-6 to TRBJ2-3, with D perhaps TRBD2 (6 bases). CDR1 SGHDT and CDR2 YYEEEE come from the germline V gene. The CDR3 loop spans 19 amino acids. The V and J ends lost 0 bases and 6 bases respectively, with 26 bases between them. The CDR3 coding sequence is TGTGCCAGCAGCTTGGGAGGTCTCGTGAGAAGCGGGTATGGGGATACGCAGTATTTT. It yields the protein CASSLGGLVRSGYGDTQYF.

This chain joins TRBV27 and TRBJ2-7; the match to TRBD1 covers 8 bases. Germline V gene sequence: CDR1 MNHEY, CDR2 SMNVEV (reference sequence). This CDR3 contains 16 residues. The V gene end was trimmed by 5 bases and the J gene end by 4 bases; junction bases not matched to a gene: 13. Here the CDR3 reads CASSQNWQGALYEQYF. CDR3 nucleotide sequence: TGTGCCAGCAGTCAAAACTGGCAGGGGGCGCTGTACGAGCAGTACTTC.

The chain recombines TRBV19 with TRBJ2-2; 7 bases line up with TRBD1. The V segment lost 4 bases and the J segment 1 base; nucleotides outside the gene matches: 9. Germline lookup yields CDR1 LNHDA and CDR2 SQIVND (reference sequence). The CDR3 contains 17 residues. This CDR3 reads CASSTTPGQKNTGELFF. CDR3 DNA sequence: TGTGCCAGTAGTACGACCCCGGGACAGAAGAACACCGGGGAGCTGTTTTTT.

This sequence joins TRBV12-3 or TRBV12-4 and TRBJ2-7; TRBD1 matches 9 bases. The J segment lost 5 bases and the V segment lost 6 bases, leaving 5 bases of the junction unmatched. This CDR3 spans 13 amino acids. CDR3 in amino acids: CASRPQGAHEQYF. Here the CDR3 DNA reads TGTGCCAGCAGGCCACAGGGGGCCCACGAGCAGTACTTC.

This clone was picked up a small number of times. V usage is TRBV2 and J usage is TRBJ1-5, with a tentative D call TRBD1 (5 bases). Germline-derived CDR1 and CDR2 are SNHLY and FYNNEI. The CDR3 extends over 18 amino acids. The V and J ends lost 8 bases and 0 bases respectively, with 23 bases between them. The DNA for the CDR3 is TGTGCCAGCTGCGCCGAAATCAGAGACAGTTATAGCAATCAGCCCCAGCATTTT. It encodes CASCAEIRDSYSNQPQHF.

The CDR3 coding sequence is TGTGCCAGCAGCGTCCAATCCGGGACAGCGAGCTCCTACAATGAGCAGTTCTTC. Translating it yields CASSVQSGTASSYNEQFF. This chain uses TRBV9 with TRBJ2-1; 7 nucleotides align to TRBD1. The CDR3 extends over 18 amino acids. The J segment lost 0 bases and the V segment lost 2 bases, leaving 11 bases of the junction unmatched. CDR1 and CDR2 (germline): SGDLS, YYNGEE.

The chain recombines TRBV4-1 with TRBJ1-2, with D unclear. V was trimmed by 0 bases and J by 0 bases, leaving 8 bases between them. Germline V lookup: CDR1 MGHRA, CDR2 YSYEKL. The CDR3 runs to 15 residues. CDR3 DNA: TGCGCCAGCAGCCAAGACCCGACAACTAACTATGGCTACACCTTC. Translation: CASSQDPTTNYGYTF.

The rearrangement uses TRBV7-9 and TRBJ2-5, with 7 bases fitting TRBD1. CDR1 and CDR2 from the germline V gene are SEHNR and FQNEAQ (reference sequence). CDR3 length equals 15 residues. Losses at the gene ends were 5 bases for V and 5 bases for J; bases not matched to a gene: 11. The CDR3 region is CASSGGNRGGETQYF. The CDR3 nucleotides read TGTGCCAGCAGCGGAGGAAACAGGGGTGGGGAGACCCAGTACTTC. The whole variable domain, filled in from reference TRBV7-9 and TRBJ2-5, reads DTGVSQNPRHKITKRGQNVTFRCDPISEHNRLYWYRQTLGQGPEFLTYFQNEAQLEKSRLLSDRFSAERPKGSFSTLEIQRTEQGDSAMYLCASSGGNRGGETQYFGPGTRLLVL.

The chain recombines TRBV27 with TRBJ1-5; no firm D call. V lost 3 bases to trimming and J lost 0 bases, with 9 bases between them. The length of the CDR3 is 15 residues. CDR1 and CDR2 (germline): MNHEY, SMNVEV (reference sequence). CDR3 sequence: CASSFSGFSNQPQHF. The CDR3 bases are TGTGCCAGCAGTTTTTCCGGTTTTAGCAATCAGCCCCAGCATTTT.

V is TRBV2 and J is TRBJ2-1, with 7 bases aligning to TRBD1. V was pared by 7 bases and J by 6 bases, with 15 bases of the junction left unmatched. The CDR3 is 16 residues long. From germline, CDR1 is SNHLY and CDR2 FYNNEI. In nucleotides, the CDR3 is TGTGCCAGCACCTTGACAGGGCTCGATTTGAGCAATGAGCAGTTCTTC. Protein sequence: CASTLTGLDLSNEQFF.

The chain uses TRBV4-2 and TRBJ2-2; 9 bases are a match to TRBD1. CDR3 length: 16 amino acids. Looked up from germline, CDR1 is LGHNA and CDR2 is YNFKEQ. V lost 6 bases and J lost 6; bases outside the gene matches: 11. The CDR3 DNA reads TGTGCCAGCAGTCGCCGACAGGGGGACCCTCCCGGGGAGCTGTTTTTT. Translation: CASSRRQGDPPGELFF.

J is TRBJ1-3 and V is TRBV24-1, with D possibly being TRBD1 (5 bases). The V end was cut by 0 bases, the J end by 2 bases, with 13 bases between. CDR1 is KGHDR, CDR2 SFDVKD, per germline. This CDR3 is built from 17 residues. The CDR3 reads CATSDLLRGMAGNTIYF. For the CDR3, the DNA is TGTGCCACCAGTGATTTGCTTCGGGGGATGGCTGGAAACACCATATATTTT.

This chain joins TRBV12-3 or TRBV12-4 and TRBJ1-4; TRBD1 matches at 8 bases. This CDR3 is built from 13 residues. V trimming: 5 bases; J trimming: 8 bases; junction bases outside the gene matches: 4. As DNA, the CDR3 is TGTGCCAGCAGTGCCGGGACAGGAGAAAAACTGTTTTTT. It is translated as CASSAGTGEKLFF.

J is TRBJ1-2 and V is TRBV6-5; 9 nucleotides match TRBD1. Per germline, CDR1 MNHEY and CDR2 SVGAGI. With V trimmed by 11 bases and J by 0 bases, 4 bases remained unmatched. This CDR3 is built from 13 residues. The CDR3 spells CASQGATNYGYTF. The CDR3 coding sequence is TGTGCCTCACAGGGGGCGACTAACTATGGCTACACCTTC.

In DNA form, the CDR3 reads TGTGCCAGCAGTGAATATCGGACAGGGCCTGAAAAACTGTTTTTT. Encoded protein: CASSEYRTGPEKLFF. The V and J genes are TRBV25-1 and TRBJ1-4; 8 positions agree with TRBD1. With 0 bases clipped from V and 7 bases from J, the junction kept 4 bases outside the gene matches. The CDR3 is 15 amino acids. In germline, CDR1 is MGHDK, CDR2 SYGVNS.

This clone came up once. Other DNA sequences from this sample encode an identical CDR3 as well. The CDR3 protein is CASSFRQGNTEAFF. The CDR3 DNA reads TGTGCCAGCAGTTTCAGACAGGGGAACACTGAAGCTTTCTTT. The V and J genes are TRBV27 and TRBJ1-1; 7 bases fit TRBD1. The J segment lost 1 base and the V segment lost 3 bases, leaving 2 bases of the junction unmatched. Germline V gene sequence: CDR1 MNHEY, CDR2 SMNVEV (reference sequence). The CDR3 spans 14 residues.

The gene calls are TRBV20-1 and TRBJ1-2; TRBD1 agrees at 9 bases. The CDR3 extends over 14 amino acids. J was trimmed by 6 bases and V by 3 bases; bases with no gene match: 8. Germline loops: CDR1 DFQATT, CDR2 SNEGSKA (reference sequence). DNA of the CDR3: TGCAGTGCTAGTCCGGGACAGGGTGGAGATGGCTACACCTTC. Translating it yields CSASPGQGGDGYTF.

The chain employs TRBV6-2 or TRBV6-3 and TRBJ2-2, with 9 bases fitting TRBD1. This CDR3 region has 18 residues. The germline V gene encodes CDR1 MNHEY and CDR2 SVGEGT. J was trimmed by 5 bases and V by 4 bases; bases with no gene match: 14. The CDR3 DNA follows: TGTGCCAGCAGTTTCGGACAGGGGATTTCGGAGGGTACCGGGGAGCTGTTTTTT. Protein: CASSFGQGISEGTGELFF.

The rearrangement links TRBV3-1 (or the pseudogene TRBV3-2) to TRBJ2-5, with no clear D. CDR1 and CDR2 (germline): LGHDT, YNNKEL (reference sequence). V was trimmed by 0 bases and J by 5 bases, leaving 16 bases between them. The CDR3 is made up of 16 amino acids. CDR3 DNA: TGTGCCAGCAGCCAAGATTTAAGTCTGGGCAGGGAGACCCAGTACTTC. Translating it yields CASSQDLSLGRETQYF.

The chain recombines TRBV7-2 with TRBJ1-1; D call uncertain. Trimming pared 2 bases from V and 1 base from J, leaving 5 bases between. This CDR3 contains 13 residues. Germline V gene data show CDR1 as SGHTA and CDR2 as FQGNSA. CDR3 nucleotide sequence: TGTGCCAGCAGCTTACCAGGGAACACTGAAGCTTTCTTT. It yields the protein CASSLPGNTEAFF.

This sequence joins TRBV7-9 and TRBJ1-2, with a possible D match to TRBD1 (5 bases). The CDR3 extends over 13 amino acids. Germline-derived CDR1 and CDR2 are SEHNR and FQNEAQ (reference sequence). V lost 0 bases and J 8 bases, leaving 10 bases between the germline ends. The CDR3 region is CASSLAGGSGYTF. CDR3 nucleotides: TGTGCCAGCAGCTTAGCCGGGGGGTCGGGCTACACCTTC.